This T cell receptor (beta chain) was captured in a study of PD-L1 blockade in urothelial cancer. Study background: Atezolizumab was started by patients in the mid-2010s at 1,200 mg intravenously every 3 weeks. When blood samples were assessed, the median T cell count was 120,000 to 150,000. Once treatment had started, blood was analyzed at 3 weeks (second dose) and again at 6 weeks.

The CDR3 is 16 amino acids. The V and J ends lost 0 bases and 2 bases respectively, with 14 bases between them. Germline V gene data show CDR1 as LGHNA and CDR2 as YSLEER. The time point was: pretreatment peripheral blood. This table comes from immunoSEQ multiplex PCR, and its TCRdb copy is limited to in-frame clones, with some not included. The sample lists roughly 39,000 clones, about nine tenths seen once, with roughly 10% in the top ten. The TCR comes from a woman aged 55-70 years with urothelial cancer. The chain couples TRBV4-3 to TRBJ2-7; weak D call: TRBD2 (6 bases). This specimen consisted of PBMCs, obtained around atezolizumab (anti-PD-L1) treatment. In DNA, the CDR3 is TGCGCCAGCAGCCAAGATCATAGCGGTGGGGCCTACGAGCAGTACTTC. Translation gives CASSQDHSGGAYEQYF.